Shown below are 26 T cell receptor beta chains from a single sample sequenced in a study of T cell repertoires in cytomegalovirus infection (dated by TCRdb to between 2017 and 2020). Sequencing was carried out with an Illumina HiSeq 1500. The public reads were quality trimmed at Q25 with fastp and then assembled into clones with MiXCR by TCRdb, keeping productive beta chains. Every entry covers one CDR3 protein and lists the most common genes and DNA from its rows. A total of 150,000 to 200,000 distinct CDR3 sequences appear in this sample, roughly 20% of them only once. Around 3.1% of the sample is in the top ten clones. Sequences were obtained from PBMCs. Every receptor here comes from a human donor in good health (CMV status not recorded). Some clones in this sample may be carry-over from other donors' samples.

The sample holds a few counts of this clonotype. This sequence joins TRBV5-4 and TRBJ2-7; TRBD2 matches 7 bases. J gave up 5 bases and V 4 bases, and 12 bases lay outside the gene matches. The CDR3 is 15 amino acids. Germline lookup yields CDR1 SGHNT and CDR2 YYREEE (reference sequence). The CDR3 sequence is CASSPGGGNRNEQYF. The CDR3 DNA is TGTGCCAGCAGCCCTGGGGGGGGTAATCGGAACGAGCAGTACTTC.

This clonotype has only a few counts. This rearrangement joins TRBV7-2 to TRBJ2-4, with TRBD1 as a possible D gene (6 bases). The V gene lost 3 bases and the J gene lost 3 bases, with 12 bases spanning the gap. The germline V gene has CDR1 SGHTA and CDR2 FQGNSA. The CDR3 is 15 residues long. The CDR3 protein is CASSFSPDSKNIQYF. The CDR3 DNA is TGTGCCAGCAGCTTTTCCCCGGACAGCAAAAACATTCAGTACTTC.

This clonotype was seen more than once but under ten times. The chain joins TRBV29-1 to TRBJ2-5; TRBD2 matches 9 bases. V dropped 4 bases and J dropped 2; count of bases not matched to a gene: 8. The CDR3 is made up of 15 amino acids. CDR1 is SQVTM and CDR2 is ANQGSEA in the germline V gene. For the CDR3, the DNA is TGCAGCGTTGTTTTGGCGGGGGGGCCACAAGAGACCCAGTACTTC. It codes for CSVVLAGGPQETQYF.

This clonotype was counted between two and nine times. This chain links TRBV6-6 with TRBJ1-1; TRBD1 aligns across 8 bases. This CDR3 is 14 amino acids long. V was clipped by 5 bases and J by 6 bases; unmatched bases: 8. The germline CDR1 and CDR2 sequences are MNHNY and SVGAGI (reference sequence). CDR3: CASSDRQGMAEAFF. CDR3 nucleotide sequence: TGTGCCAGCAGTGACAGACAGGGGATGGCTGAAGCTTTCTTT.

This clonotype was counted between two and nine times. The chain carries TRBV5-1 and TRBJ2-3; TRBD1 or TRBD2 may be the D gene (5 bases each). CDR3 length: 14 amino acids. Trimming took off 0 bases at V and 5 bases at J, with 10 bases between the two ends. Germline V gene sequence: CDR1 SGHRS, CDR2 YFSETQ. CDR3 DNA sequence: TGCGCCAGCAGCTTGGTTGGGGCGGGAGATACGCAGTATTTT. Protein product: CASSLVGAGDTQYF.

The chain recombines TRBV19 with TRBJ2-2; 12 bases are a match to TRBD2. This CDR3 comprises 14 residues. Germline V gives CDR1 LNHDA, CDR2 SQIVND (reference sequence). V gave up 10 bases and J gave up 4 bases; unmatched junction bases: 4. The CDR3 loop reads CATTGLAGTGELFF. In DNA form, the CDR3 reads TGTGCCACAACGGGACTAGCGGGCACCGGGGAGCTGTTTTTT.

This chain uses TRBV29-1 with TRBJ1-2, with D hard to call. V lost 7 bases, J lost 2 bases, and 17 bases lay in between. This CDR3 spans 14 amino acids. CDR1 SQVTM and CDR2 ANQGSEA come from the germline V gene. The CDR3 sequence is CSERDWGSNYGYTF. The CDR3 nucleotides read TGCAGCGAGAGGGATTGGGGATCCAACTATGGCTACACCTTC. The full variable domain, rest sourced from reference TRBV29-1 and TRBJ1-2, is SAVISQKPSRDICQRGTSLTIQCQVDSQVTMMFWYRQQPGQSLTLIATANQGSEATYESGFVIDKFPISRPNLTFSTLTVSNMSPEDSSIYLCSERDWGSNYGYTFGSGTRLTVV.

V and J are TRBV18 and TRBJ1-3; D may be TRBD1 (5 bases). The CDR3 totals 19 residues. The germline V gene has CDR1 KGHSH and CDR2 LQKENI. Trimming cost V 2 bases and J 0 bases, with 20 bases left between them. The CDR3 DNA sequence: TGTGCCAGCTCACCATTCGGGACGTACGGTGGAAGCTCTGGAAACACCATATATTTT. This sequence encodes CASSPFGTYGGSSGNTIYF.

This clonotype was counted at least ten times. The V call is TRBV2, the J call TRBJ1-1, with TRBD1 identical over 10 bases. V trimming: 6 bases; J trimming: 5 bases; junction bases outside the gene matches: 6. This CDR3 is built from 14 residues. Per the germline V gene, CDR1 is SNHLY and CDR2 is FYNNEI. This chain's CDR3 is CASRRDRGVTEAFF. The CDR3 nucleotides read TGTGCCAGCAGGAGGGACAGGGGAGTGACTGAAGCTTTCTTT.

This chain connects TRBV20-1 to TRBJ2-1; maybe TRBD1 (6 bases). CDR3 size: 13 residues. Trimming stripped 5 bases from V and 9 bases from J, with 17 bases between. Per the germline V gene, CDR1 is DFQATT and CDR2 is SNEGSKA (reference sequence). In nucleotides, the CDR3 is TGCAGTGCTCCCTCTACAGGGTGGGGTGAGCAGTTCTTC. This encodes CSAPSTGWGEQFF.

The CDR3 loop is CASSSGWGRASAGELFF. The CDR3 DNA sequence: TGTGCCAGCAGTTCGGGGTGGGGCCGCGCCTCCGCCGGGGAGCTGTTTTTT. The rearrangement joins TRBV2 to TRBJ2-2; D may match TRBD1 or TRBD2 (5 bases each). The CDR3 is made up of 17 amino acids. V was cut by 5 bases and J by 6 bases, with 22 bases left in between. Germline CDR1 SNHLY, CDR2 FYNNEI.

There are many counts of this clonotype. The CDR3 sequence: CASSLGLSYNEQFF. The CDR3 nucleotides read TGTGCCAGCAGCTTGGGGCTGTCTTACAATGAGCAGTTCTTC. This chain connects TRBV7-9 to TRBJ2-1; D possibly corresponds to TRBD1 (5 bases). This CDR3 contains 14 residues. In germline, CDR1 is SEHNR, CDR2 FQNEAQ (reference sequence). V was pared by 3 bases and J by 4 bases, with 10 bases between.

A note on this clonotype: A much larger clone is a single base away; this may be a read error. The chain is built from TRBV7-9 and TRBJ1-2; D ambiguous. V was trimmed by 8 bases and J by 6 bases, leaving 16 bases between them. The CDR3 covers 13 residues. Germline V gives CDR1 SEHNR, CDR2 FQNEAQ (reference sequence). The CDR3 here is CASGDRAPNGYTF. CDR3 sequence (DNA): TGTGCCAGCGGCGATCGGGCCCCCAATGGCTACACCTTC.

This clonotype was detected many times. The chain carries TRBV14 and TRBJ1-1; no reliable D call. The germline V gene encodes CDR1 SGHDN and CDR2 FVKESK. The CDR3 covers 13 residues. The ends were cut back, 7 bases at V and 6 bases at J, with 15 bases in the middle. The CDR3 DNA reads TGTGCCAGCACCGCTACCTTGGCCTCTGAAGCTTTCTTT. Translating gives CASTATLASEAFF.

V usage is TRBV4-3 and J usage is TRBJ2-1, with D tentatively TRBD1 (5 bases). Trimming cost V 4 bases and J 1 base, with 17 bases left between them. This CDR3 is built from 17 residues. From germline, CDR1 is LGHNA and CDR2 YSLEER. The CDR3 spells CASSPRMQGTSYNEQFF. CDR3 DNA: TGCGCCAGCAGCCCCCGGATGCAGGGTACTTCCTACAATGAGCAGTTCTTC.

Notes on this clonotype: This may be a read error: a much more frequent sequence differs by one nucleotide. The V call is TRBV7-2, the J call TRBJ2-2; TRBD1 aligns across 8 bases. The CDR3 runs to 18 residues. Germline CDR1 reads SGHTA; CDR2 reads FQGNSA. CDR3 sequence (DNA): TGTGGCAGCAGCTTCGCGCCGTGGGACAGGAAGAACACCGGGGAGCTGTTTTTT. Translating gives CGSSFAPWDRKNTGELFF.

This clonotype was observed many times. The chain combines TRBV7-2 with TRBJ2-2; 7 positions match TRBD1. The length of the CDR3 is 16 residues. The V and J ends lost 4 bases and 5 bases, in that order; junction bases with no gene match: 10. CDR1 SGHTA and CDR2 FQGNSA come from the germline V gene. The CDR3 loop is CASSSRQGAGTGELFF. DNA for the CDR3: TGTGCCAGCAGCTCGAGACAGGGTGCAGGAACCGGGGAGCTGTTTTTT.

CDR3: CASRRLAGVTTYEQYF. CDR3 DNA: TGCGCCAGCAGGCGACTAGCGGGGGTAACAACCTACGAGCAGTACTTC. V and J are TRBV4-1 and TRBJ2-7; 12 bases are a match to TRBD2. This CDR3 is built from 16 residues. The V gene's germline CDR1 is MGHRA and CDR2 YSYEKL. V dropped 6 bases and J dropped 2; count of bases not matched to a gene: 8.

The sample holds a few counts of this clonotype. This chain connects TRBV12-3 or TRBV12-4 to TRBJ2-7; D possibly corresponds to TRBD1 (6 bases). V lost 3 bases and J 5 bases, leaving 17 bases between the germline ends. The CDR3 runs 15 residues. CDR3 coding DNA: TGTGCCAGCAGTTTGACCGGGACATTTAGCGACGAGCAGTACTTC. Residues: CASSLTGTFSDEQYF.

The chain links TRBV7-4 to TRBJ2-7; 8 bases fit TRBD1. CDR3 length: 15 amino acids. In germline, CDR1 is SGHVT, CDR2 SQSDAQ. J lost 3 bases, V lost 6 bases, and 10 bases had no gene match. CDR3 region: CASSYLGGTGYEQYF. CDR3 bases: TGTGCCAGCAGTTACTTAGGGGGGACAGGCTACGAGCAGTACTTC.

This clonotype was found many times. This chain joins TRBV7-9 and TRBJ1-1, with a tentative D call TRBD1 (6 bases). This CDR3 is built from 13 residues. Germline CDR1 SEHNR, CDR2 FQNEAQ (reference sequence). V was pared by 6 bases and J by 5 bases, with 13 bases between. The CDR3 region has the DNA TGTGCCAGCAGTCCAAACAGGGCAACTGAAGCTTTCTTT. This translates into CASSPNRATEAFF.

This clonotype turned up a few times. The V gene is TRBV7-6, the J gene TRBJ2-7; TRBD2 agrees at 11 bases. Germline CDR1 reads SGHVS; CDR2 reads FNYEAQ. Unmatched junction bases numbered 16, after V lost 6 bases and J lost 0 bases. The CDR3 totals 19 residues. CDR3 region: CASSRGISGRAPSSYEQYF. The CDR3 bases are TGTGCCAGCAGTCGAGGGATTAGCGGGAGGGCCCCGAGCTCCTACGAGCAGTACTTC.

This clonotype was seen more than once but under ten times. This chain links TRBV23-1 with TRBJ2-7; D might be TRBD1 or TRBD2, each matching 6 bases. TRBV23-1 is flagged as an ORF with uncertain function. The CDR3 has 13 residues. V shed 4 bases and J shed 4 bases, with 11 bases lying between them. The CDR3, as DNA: TGCGCCAGCAGTCGGGGGGCCACATACGAGCAGTACTTC. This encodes CASSRGATYEQYF.

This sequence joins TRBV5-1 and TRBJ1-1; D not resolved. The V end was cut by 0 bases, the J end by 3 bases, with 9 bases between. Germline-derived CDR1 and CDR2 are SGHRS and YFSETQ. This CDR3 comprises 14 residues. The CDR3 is CASSLAGGYTEAFF. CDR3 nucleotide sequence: TGCGCCAGCAGCTTGGCCGGAGGGTACACTGAAGCTTTCTTT.

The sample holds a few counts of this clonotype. In DNA form, the CDR3 reads TGTGCCAGCAGTAATCCGAGCTCTGGAAACACCATATATTTT. This gives the protein CASSNPSSGNTIYF. V usage is TRBV6-2 or TRBV6-3 and J usage is TRBJ1-3; D unclear. The germline V gene has CDR1 MNHEY and CDR2 SVGEGT. The CDR3 sequence is 14 residues long. The V gene lost 5 bases and the J gene lost 0 bases, with 8 bases spanning the gap.

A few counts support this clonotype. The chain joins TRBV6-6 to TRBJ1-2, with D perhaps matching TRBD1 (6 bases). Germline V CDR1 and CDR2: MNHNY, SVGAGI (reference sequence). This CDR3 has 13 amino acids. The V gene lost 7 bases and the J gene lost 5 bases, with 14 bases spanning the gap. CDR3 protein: CASTNGGAYGYTF. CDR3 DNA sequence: TGTGCCAGCACCAACGGGGGGGCTTATGGCTACACCTTC.